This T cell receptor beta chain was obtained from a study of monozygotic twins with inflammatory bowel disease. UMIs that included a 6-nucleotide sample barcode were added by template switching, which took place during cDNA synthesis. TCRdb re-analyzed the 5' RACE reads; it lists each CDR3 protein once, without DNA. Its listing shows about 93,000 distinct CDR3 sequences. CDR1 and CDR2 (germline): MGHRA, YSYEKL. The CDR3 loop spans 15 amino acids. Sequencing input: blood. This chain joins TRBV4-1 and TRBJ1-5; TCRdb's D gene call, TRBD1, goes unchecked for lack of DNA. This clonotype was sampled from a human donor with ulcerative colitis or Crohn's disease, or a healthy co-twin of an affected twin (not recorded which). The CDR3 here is CASSQVSRGGQPQHF.